The 21 T cell receptor beta chains listed next were all sequenced from one sample in a study of beta chain features in type 1 diabetes (dated by TCRdb to 2017 to 2018). Library creation used the immunoSEQ multiplex PCR assay. All of the isolated RNA was reverse transcribed with the High Capacity cDNA Reverse Transcription Kit, so expressed TCRB transcripts were sequenced. TCRdb retrieved this table from immuneACCESS and kept in-frame rearrangements only. Not all clones are present; in checked studies, unresolved V genes account for under half, and no reason is known for the remainder. Present in this sample are approximately 170,000 clones, less than 9.5% of which were seen just once. The top ten clones comprise 2.3% of the sample. Sequenced: central memory CD4+ T cells from blood. These receptors were taken from a young woman in good health.

This clone was counted only a few times. This chain uses TRBV19 with TRBJ1-1; D remains ambiguous. Deletions cut 7 bases from V and 1 base from J, with 7 bases between. The CDR3 sequence is 12 residues long. Germline-derived CDR1 and CDR2 are LNHDA and SQIVND (reference sequence). CDR3 sequence: CASNRRNTEAFF. In DNA form, the CDR3 reads TGTGCCAGTAATAGAAGGAACACTGAAGCTTTCTTT.

The chain has TRBV19 and TRBJ2-1; TRBD1 aligns across 8 bases. This CDR3 is 17 amino acids long. Trimming at V came to 5 bases and at J to 3 bases, leaving 12 bases not matched to a gene. CDR1 is LNHDA, CDR2 SQIVND, per germline (reference sequence). The CDR3 sequence: CASSLWTGRSRYNEQFF. For the CDR3, the DNA is TGTGCCAGTAGTTTATGGACAGGGAGGTCCCGCTACAATGAGCAGTTCTTC.

The gene calls are TRBV13 and TRBJ2-3; 8 bases map to TRBD1. Germline V gives CDR1 PRHDT, CDR2 FYEKMQ (reference sequence). The CDR3 totals 13 residues. Unmatched junction bases numbered 2, after V lost 9 bases and J lost 0 bases. CDR3 coding DNA: TGTGCCAGTGGACAGGGCAGCACAGATACGCAGTATTTT. Translated: CASGQGSTDTQYF.

The chain couples TRBV6-5 to TRBJ2-6, with 7 bases lining up with TRBD1. J was trimmed by 4 bases and V by 4 bases; bases with no gene match: 7. This CDR3 has 16 residues. Germline CDR1 MNHEY, CDR2 SVGAGI. The CDR3 is CASSFFTGAGANVLTF. The CDR3 nucleotides read TGTGCCAGCAGTTTCTTTACAGGGGCCGGGGCCAACGTCCTGACTTTC.

The table lists this clone with a few counts. V usage is TRBV29-1 and J usage is TRBJ2-5, with D uncertain. The germline gives CDR1 SQVTM, CDR2 ANQGSEA. The germline V and J ends were trimmed by 4 bases and 3 bases, with 9 bases remaining between them. This CDR3 has 12 residues. The CDR3 nucleotides are TGCAGCGTTGGCTGGAGCGAAGAGACCCAGTACTTC. Its protein is CSVGWSEETQYF.

The rearrangement joins TRBV5-6 to TRBJ2-1; 8 bases map to TRBD2. J gave up 6 bases and V 3 bases, and 14 bases lay outside the gene matches. CDR3 length equals 17 residues. The germline V gene has CDR1 SGHDT and CDR2 YYEEEE. The CDR3 DNA sequence: TGTGCCAGCAGCTCCTCGTTGCCTAGCGGGCCCTTCAATGAGCAGTTCTTC. It encodes CASSSSLPSGPFNEQFF.

Only a few counts were recorded for this clone. V usage is TRBV9 and J usage is TRBJ2-3; 9 bases agree with TRBD2. Germline values: CDR1 SGDLS, CDR2 YYNGEE. The CDR3 runs 13 residues. Losses at the gene ends were 4 bases for V and 7 bases for J; bases not matched to a gene: 4. CDR3 nucleotide sequence: TGTGCCAGCAGCCCGGGACTAGCCAATACGCAGTATTTT. Translated, it gives CASSPGLANTQYF.

The chain is built from TRBV25-1 and TRBJ1-2; D is possibly TRBD1 (6 bases). The CDR3 runs 15 residues. The V gene lost 4 bases and the J gene lost 0 bases, with 12 bases spanning the gap. The germline CDR1 and CDR2 sequences are MGHDK and SYGVNS. For the CDR3, the DNA is TGTGCCAGCAGTGCACAGGGAATTTCTAACTATGGCTACACCTTC. This gives the protein CASSAQGISNYGYTF.

This clone was seen a handful of times. The chain couples TRBV7-9 to TRBJ2-1; TRBD2 matches 11 bases. The CDR3 consists of 17 residues. The V gene end was trimmed by 4 bases and the J gene end by 8 bases; junction bases not matched to a gene: 13. Germline CDR1 SEHNR, CDR2 FQNEAQ (reference sequence). The CDR3 spells CASSSPVVASGRYEQFF. In nucleotides, the CDR3 is TGTGCCAGCAGCTCGCCGGTGGTGGCTAGCGGGAGGTATGAGCAGTTCTTC.

This clone was counted only a few times. The chain combines TRBV25-1 with TRBJ2-6; D perhaps matches TRBD1 (5 bases). CDR3 length: 18 amino acids. Germline lookup yields CDR1 MGHDK and CDR2 SYGVNS. Trimming removed 4 bases at V and 1 base at J, with 17 bases between. The CDR3 nucleotides are TGTGCCAGCAGTGTAAATGTAGGGGTTGCGTCTGGGGCCAACGTCCTGACTTTC. It codes for CASSVNVGVASGANVLTF.

The V and J genes are TRBV18 and TRBJ2-3; 10 nucleotides agree with TRBD2. V gave up 2 bases and J gave up 3 bases; unmatched junction bases: 5. This CDR3 spans 16 amino acids. In germline, CDR1 is KGHSH, CDR2 LQKENI. Written as DNA, the CDR3 is TGTGCCAGCTCACCAAATGGAGCGGGAGGGACAGATACGCAGTATTTT. Its translation is CASSPNGAGGTDTQYF. Drawing the rest from reference TRBV18 and TRBJ2-3, the complete variable domain is NAGVMQNPRHLVRRRGQEARLRCSPMKGHSHVYWYRQLPEEGLKFMVYLQKENIIDESGMPKERFSAEFPKEGPSILRIQQVVRGDSAAYFCASSPNGAGGTDTQYFGPGTRLTVL.

This chain connects TRBV7-9 to TRBJ1-2; D perhaps matches TRBD1 (5 bases). The V end was cut by 4 bases, the J end by 6 bases, with 21 bases between. This CDR3 contains 16 residues. The germline V gene has CDR1 SEHNR and CDR2 FQNEAQ (reference sequence). The CDR3 bases are TGTGCCAGCAGCTCAGCGCACAGGAGTTCTATTGATGGCTACACCTTC. Translating it yields CASSSAHRSSIDGYTF. The full variable domain, completed using reference TRBV7-9 and TRBJ1-2, is DTGVSQNPRHKITKRGQNVTFRCDPISEHNRLYWYRQTLGQGPEFLTYFQNEAQLEKSRLLSDRFSAERPKGSFSTLEIQRTEQGDSAMYLCASSSAHRSSIDGYTFGSGTRLTVV.

This clone was recorded at least ten times. The chain links TRBV5-4 to TRBJ2-7; the match to TRBD1 covers 12 bases. V was pared by 4 bases and J by 6 bases, with 8 bases of the junction left unmatched. The CDR3 extends over 15 amino acids. CDR1 and CDR2 from the germline V gene are SGHNT and YYREEE (reference sequence). CDR3 in amino acids: CASSPGDRGRLEQYF. CDR3 sequence (DNA): TGTGCCAGCAGCCCGGGGGACAGGGGGCGGCTCGAGCAGTACTTC.

This clone was detected many times. The V gene is TRBV2, the J gene TRBJ2-5, with TRBD1 matching 10 bases. From germline, CDR1 is SNHLY and CDR2 FYNNEI. V was pared by 8 bases and J by 4 bases, with 7 bases of the junction left unmatched. CDR3 length equals 14 residues. CDR3 sequence (DNA): TGTGCCAGCGGACTCCGGGACAGGGGAGAGACCCAGTACTTC. This translates into CASGLRDRGETQYF.

The rearrangement links TRBV18 to TRBJ1-5; no clear D gene. Deletions cut 5 bases from V and 4 bases from J, with 9 bases between. Germline CDR1 KGHSH, CDR2 LQKENI. The CDR3 consists of 13 residues. The CDR3 DNA reads as TGTGCCAGCTCAACAGAATTAAATCAGCCCCAGCATTTT. Protein: CASSTELNQPQHF.

As to this clone: One junction end disagrees with the germline gene, perhaps due to a read error. The chain has TRBV5-4 and TRBJ2-1; possible D gene TRBD2, 6 bases. The CDR3 covers 16 residues. From germline, CDR1 is SGHNT and CDR2 YYREEE (reference sequence). The CDR3 bases are TGCGCCAGCAGAGGAGGGTTTATAGGATCCTACAATGAGCAGTTCTTC. The encoded protein is CASRGGFIGSYNEQFF. Drawing the rest from reference TRBV5-4 and TRBJ2-1, the complete variable domain is ETGVTQSPTHLIKTRGQQVTLRCSSQSGHNTVSWYQQALGQGPQFIFQYYREEENGRGNFPPRFSGLQFPNYSSELNVNALELDDSALYLCASRGGFIGSYNEQFFGPGTRLTVL.

The chain combines TRBV7-2 with TRBJ2-7; D may be TRBD1 (6 bases). This CDR3 spans 15 amino acids. V was trimmed by 5 bases and J by 0 bases, leaving 14 bases between them. The germline V gene encodes CDR1 SGHTA and CDR2 FQGNSA. CDR3 bases: TGTGCCAGCAGCCTTCCAGGGGACCGCTCCTACGAGCAGTACTTC. It yields the protein CASSLPGDRSYEQYF.

There are a few counts of this clone. The rearrangement joins TRBV7-2 to TRBJ2-1, with D perhaps TRBD1 (5 bases). The CDR3 runs to 14 residues. The germline V gene encodes CDR1 SGHTA and CDR2 FQGNSA. Deletions cut 3 bases from V and 7 bases from J, with 13 bases between. The CDR3 DNA sequence: TGTGCCAGCAGCTTCCTACAGGTGGGGAATGAGCAGTTCTTC. Protein product: CASSFLQVGNEQFF.

In nucleotides, the CDR3 is TGTGCCAGCAGCCGGACTAGCGGGAGTGGCACAGATACGCAGTATTTT. Translated, it gives CASSRTSGSGTDTQYF. The chain has TRBV7-9 and TRBJ2-3, with TRBD2 matching 13 bases. There are 16 residues in the CDR3. With V trimmed by 5 bases and J by 1 base, 3 bases remained unmatched. Germline CDR1 SEHNR, CDR2 FQNEAQ (reference sequence).

This clone occurred a few times. This rearrangement joins TRBV6-1 to TRBJ2-5; a possible D gene is TRBD2 (5 bases). V was clipped by 2 bases and J by 7 bases, with 17 bases between them. The germline gives CDR1 MNHNS, CDR2 SASEGT. The CDR3 is made up of 15 amino acids. The CDR3 reads CASSESPLARRTQYF. CDR3 in DNA: TGTGCCAGCAGTGAATCCCCTCTAGCTCGCCGGACCCAGTACTTC.

This chain uses TRBV15 with TRBJ2-7; maybe TRBD1 (7 bases). Trimming cost V 0 bases and J 1 base, with 10 bases left between them. Germline lookup yields CDR1 LNHNV and CDR2 YYDKDF (reference sequence). The CDR3 has 15 amino acids. CDR3 DNA sequence: TGTGCCACCAGCAGAGAGGCGGGACAGTCCTACGAGCAGTACTTC. The encoded protein is CATSREAGQSYEQYF.